This passage covers 27 T cell receptor beta chains from one sample sequenced in a study of T cells in localized non-small cell lung cancer. The assay was immunoSEQ multiplex PCR, and TCRdb's table has in-frame clones only and misses some. The repertoire includes tens of thousands of clones, more than 75% of them detected once, and more than 20% sits in the top ten. The source was peripheral blood, collected before any cancer treatment. The receptors stem from a woman between 35 and 75 years old with stage I squamous cell lung carcinoma.

This chain uses TRBV5-1 with TRBJ2-7, with D possibly being TRBD1 (6 bases). The CDR3 runs to 13 residues. Trimming pared 7 bases from V and 2 bases from J, leaving 13 bases between. Germline CDR1 is SGHRS and CDR2 is YFSETQ. CDR3 bases: TGCGCCAGCTTCGAGGGGGATGCCTACGAGCAGTACTTC. It is translated as CASFEGDAYEQYF. Complete variable domain (other parts from reference TRBV5-1 and TRBJ2-7): KAGVTQTPRYLIKTRGQQVTLSCSPISGHRSVSWYQQTPGQGLQFLFEYFSETQRNKGNFPGRFSGRQFSNSRSEMNVSTLELGDSALYLCASFEGDAYEQYFGPGTRLTVT.

The genes are TRBV6-6 and TRBJ2-3; TRBD2 matches at 14 bases. With V trimmed by 6 bases and J by 4 bases, 6 bases remained unmatched. The CDR3 totals 16 residues. The germline gives CDR1 MNHNY, CDR2 SVGAGI (reference sequence). CDR3 in DNA: TGTGCCAGCAGGGTACGGACTAGCGGGGGGTCAGATACGCAGTATTTT. Residues: CASRVRTSGGSDTQYF.

The V call is TRBV10-3, the J call TRBJ2-5; 8 positions match TRBD2. The trim removed 4 bases at V and 5 bases at J, leaving 3 bases unmatched. The CDR3 is made up of 13 amino acids. The germline CDR1 and CDR2 sequences are ENHRY and SYGVKD. The CDR3 spells CAISVRGGETQYF. For the CDR3, the DNA is TGTGCCATCAGTGTACGGGGGGGGGAGACCCAGTACTTC.

CDR3 sequence: CAISETRGGSYEQYF. DNA for the CDR3: TGTGCCATCAGTGAGACCCGCGGGGGCTCCTACGAGCAGTACTTC. The genes are TRBV10-3 and TRBJ2-7; 7 bases are a match to TRBD2. CDR3 size: 15 residues. The ends lost 2 bases at V and 0 bases at J; junction bases unmatched: 4. The germline V gene has CDR1 ENHRY and CDR2 SYGVKD.

The rearrangement uses TRBV5-4 and TRBJ1-2, with 7 bases lining up with TRBD1. V shed 4 bases, J shed 3 bases, and the junction held 12 bases outside the gene matches. Germline-derived CDR1 and CDR2 are SGHNT and YYREEE (reference sequence). This CDR3 comprises 16 residues. CDR3 residues: CASSPGRGGSDYGYTF. Written as DNA, the CDR3 is TGTGCCAGCAGCCCGGGACGAGGGGGCTCTGACTATGGCTACACCTTC.

This sequence joins TRBV5-1 and TRBJ2-5, with TRBD1 matching 7 bases. This CDR3 is built from 13 residues. V shed 5 bases and J 3 bases; nucleotides not matched to a gene: 4. Germline V CDR1 and CDR2: SGHRS, YFSETQ. DNA of the CDR3: TGCGCCAGCAGGTCCGGGACAGAAGAGACCCAGTACTTC. It encodes CASRSGTEETQYF. Together with reference TRBV5-1 and TRBJ2-5, the CDR3 gives the full variable domain: KAGVTQTPRYLIKTRGQQVTLSCSPISGHRSVSWYQQTPGQGLQFLFEYFSETQRNKGNFPGRFSGRQFSNSRSEMNVSTLELGDSALYLCASRSGTEETQYFGPGTRLLVL.

The sample holds one count of this clone. V is TRBV14 and J is TRBJ2-7; D may be TRBD1 (5 bases). Germline CDR1 is SGHDN and CDR2 is FVKESK. Deletions cut 5 bases from V and 3 bases from J, with 14 bases between. The CDR3 contains 14 residues. CDR3 loop: CASSMKGVRYEQYF. In DNA form, the CDR3 reads TGTGCCAGCAGCATGAAAGGGGTGCGCTACGAGCAGTACTTC.

The chain joins TRBV18 to TRBJ2-1; 7 bases line up with TRBD1. This CDR3 spans 15 amino acids. V shed 5 bases, J shed 6 bases, and the junction held 10 bases outside the gene matches. Germline V lookup: CDR1 KGHSH, CDR2 LQKENI. The CDR3 DNA reads as TGTGCCAGCTCATCGGGACAGCCTAGAGGCAATGAGCAGTTCTTC. Protein product: CASSSGQPRGNEQFF. The full variable domain, with the rest looked up from reference TRBV18 and TRBJ2-1, is NAGVMQNPRHLVRRRGQEARLRCSPMKGHSHVYWYRQLPEEGLKFMVYLQKENIIDESGMPKERFSAEFPKEGPSILRIQQVVRGDSAAYFCASSSGQPRGNEQFFGPGTRLTVL.

The chain carries TRBV30 and TRBJ2-3, with D perhaps matching TRBD1 or TRBD2 (5 bases each). The CDR3 has 13 residues. The germline V gene encodes CDR1 GTSNPN and CDR2 SVGIG (reference sequence). V was pared by 2 bases and J by 4 bases, with 10 bases between. CDR3 sequence: CAWSSGTPDTQYF. For the CDR3, the DNA is TGTGCCTGGAGTTCCGGGACGCCAGATACGCAGTATTTT.

This clone was seen once. The rearrangement joins TRBV9 to TRBJ1-2; TRBD1 matches 9 bases. The CDR3 extends over 15 amino acids. Germline V gene lookup returns CDR1 SGDLS and CDR2 YYNGEE. V was pared by 4 bases and J by 8 bases, with 12 bases of the junction left unmatched. This CDR3 reads CASSQTGGPLRGYTF. The CDR3 DNA sequence: TGTGCCAGCAGCCAGACAGGGGGACCTTTGAGGGGCTACACCTTC.

The chain has TRBV28 and TRBJ1-1; the D is unclear. V lost 3 bases, J lost 2 bases, and 13 bases lay in between. This CDR3 contains 15 residues. Germline values: CDR1 MDHEN, CDR2 SYDVKM. The DNA of the CDR3 is TGTGCCAGCAGTTTTACAAATTCAGCAAACACTGAAGCTTTCTTT. Amino acid sequence: CASSFTNSANTEAFF.

This clone was observed a handful of times. The gene calls are TRBV19 and TRBJ1-2; D not resolved. Germline V gene lookup returns CDR1 LNHDA and CDR2 SQIVND (reference sequence). This CDR3 is built from 14 residues. V lost 3 bases and J 4 bases, leaving 12 bases between the germline ends. CDR3 amino acids: CASSMKVDFYGYTF. In DNA form, the CDR3 reads TGTGCCAGTAGTATGAAGGTAGATTTCTATGGCTACACCTTC.

The genes are TRBV5-1 and TRBJ2-3; 11 bases match TRBD2. The CDR3 covers 17 residues. V lost 2 bases and J lost 4; bases outside the gene matches: 9. Germline assignment: CDR1 SGHRS and CDR2 YFSETQ. The CDR3 DNA reads TGCGCCAGCAGCTTCGGGGCTAGCGGGGGGCGGGCAGATACGCAGTATTTT. Its protein product is CASSFGASGGRADTQYF.

This chain joins TRBV19 and TRBJ1-1; 7 bases agree with TRBD1. Trimming removed 7 bases from V and 1 base from J; junction bases left unmatched: 3. The CDR3 runs 13 residues. Germline CDR1 reads LNHDA; CDR2 reads SQIVND (reference sequence). CDR3 protein: CASMGQKNTEAFF. The CDR3 nucleotides read TGTGCCAGTATGGGACAGAAGAACACTGAAGCTTTCTTT.

Judged by abundance, this clone is medium-sized. The CDR3 region is CASSQGQGEGNTIYF. CDR3 nucleotide sequence: TGTGCCAGCAGCCAGGGACAGGGAGAAGGAAACACCATATATTTT. The J gene is TRBJ1-3, the V gene TRBV4-2; TRBD1 aligns across 9 bases. CDR3 size: 15 residues. J was trimmed by 4 bases and V by 3 bases; bases with no gene match: 4. Germline CDR1 LGHNA, CDR2 YNFKEQ.

Of note for this clone: The same CDR3 is also encoded by other DNA sequences in this sample. The rearrangement joins TRBV7-3 to TRBJ2-1, with D unresolved. The V gene's germline CDR1 is SGHTA and CDR2 FQGTGA. Trimming stripped 3 bases from V and 1 base from J, with 4 bases between. The CDR3 contains 13 residues. CDR3 nucleotide sequence: TGTGCCAGCAGCTTGGGGTCCTACAATGAGCAGTTCTTC. This encodes CASSLGSYNEQFF.

The CDR3 loop reads CASKPDRGNYGYTF. The CDR3 bases are TGTGCCAGCAAACCCGACAGGGGCAACTATGGCTACACCTTC. This chain links TRBV6-5 with TRBJ1-2; 8 bases are a match to TRBD1. The CDR3 is made up of 14 amino acids. Germline V CDR1 and CDR2: MNHEY, SVGAGI. Trimming at V came to 7 bases and at J to 2 bases, leaving 6 bases not matched to a gene.

The chain combines TRBV30 with TRBJ2-5; D is unresolved. Germline lookup yields CDR1 GTSNPN and CDR2 SVGIG (reference sequence). The CDR3 is 11 residues long. V was pared by 0 bases and J by 6 bases, with 5 bases between. The chain's CDR3 is CAWSVMKTQYF. The CDR3 nucleotides read TGTGCCTGGAGTGTCATGAAGACCCAGTACTTC.

The chain couples TRBV6-5 to TRBJ1-2; a possible D gene is TRBD1 (6 bases). CDR3 length: 13 residues. Looked up from germline, CDR1 is MNHEY and CDR2 is SVGAGI. V was pared by 8 bases and J by 2 bases, with 12 bases between. In DNA, the CDR3 is TGTGCCAGCGGGAACAGGGAGAACTATGGCTACACCTTC. Protein product: CASGNRENYGYTF.

This chain connects TRBV5-5 to TRBJ2-7; no clear D gene. Germline assignment: CDR1 SGHKS and CDR2 YYEKEE (reference sequence). CDR3 size: 14 residues. V was trimmed by 1 base and J by 3 bases, leaving 11 bases between them. CDR3 sequence reads: CASSLYLYDYEQYF. The CDR3 nucleotides are TGTGCCAGCAGCTTGTACCTCTACGACTACGAGCAGTACTTC.

This clone was picked up a small number of times. The chain recombines TRBV19 with TRBJ2-7, with 8 bases identical to TRBD1. The CDR3 sequence is 16 residues long. Trimming cost V 1 base and J 4 bases; bases outside gene matches: 9. In germline, CDR1 is LNHDA, CDR2 SQIVND (reference sequence). The chain's CDR3 is CASSIGKWDRKYEQYF. CDR3 bases: TGTGCCAGTAGTATAGGAAAGTGGGACAGGAAATACGAGCAGTACTTC.

The genes are TRBV7-3 and TRBJ2-3; D is ambiguous. CDR1 and CDR2 from the germline V gene are SGHTA and FQGTGA. This CDR3 region has 13 residues. The V and J ends lost 6 bases and 2 bases respectively, with 9 bases between them. CDR3 DNA: TGTGCCAGCAGTAGACTTTACACAGATACGCAGTATTTT. This sequence encodes CASSRLYTDTQYF.

The CDR3 region has the DNA TGTGCCAGCAGCGTAGAAGGGAACTACGAGCAGTACTTC. Protein product: CASSVEGNYEQYF. The rearrangement links TRBV9 to TRBJ2-7; no clear D gene. Germline V gives CDR1 SGDLS, CDR2 YYNGEE. The CDR3 is 13 residues long. Deletions cut 0 bases from V and 3 bases from J, with 7 bases between.

The chain carries TRBV5-8 and TRBJ1-5; a weak D match, TRBD1 (6 bases). With 3 bases removed from V and 3 bases from J, the gap between germline ends came to 10 bases. The V gene's germline CDR1 is SGHTS and CDR2 YDEGEE. This CDR3 is built from 14 residues. The CDR3 sequence is CASSSGQTNQPQHF. The CDR3 nucleotides read TGTGCCAGCAGCTCCGGACAGACCAATCAGCCCCAGCATTTT.

The V call is TRBV6-1, the J call TRBJ2-7; D possibly corresponds to TRBD2 (7 bases). The CDR3 runs to 13 residues. CDR1 is MNHNS and CDR2 is SASEGT in the germline V gene. Trimming cost V 6 bases and J 2 bases, with 11 bases left between them. The CDR3 region is CASRGGATYEQYF. The DNA of the CDR3 is TGTGCCAGCAGGGGGGGGGCTACCTACGAGCAGTACTTC.

The chain recombines TRBV10-3 with TRBJ1-1, with TRBD1 matching over 8 bases. V dropped 2 bases and J dropped 11; count of bases not matched to a gene: 13. Germline V gene lookup returns CDR1 ENHRY and CDR2 SYGVKD. The CDR3 runs 15 residues. CDR3 DNA sequence: TGTGCCATCAGTGAGCCCCGAAGGCAGGGGGCTTTCGCTTTCTTT. Protein: CAISEPRRQGAFAFF.

The gene calls are TRBV6-5 and TRBJ1-1, with TRBD1 matching over 9 bases. J gave up 1 base and V 6 bases, and 3 bases lay outside the gene matches. Germline loops: CDR1 MNHEY, CDR2 SVGAGI. This CDR3 spans 14 amino acids. CDR3 region: CASRRTGANTEAFF. The CDR3 DNA is TGTGCCAGCAGGCGGACAGGGGCGAACACTGAAGCTTTCTTT.